These T cell receptor beta chains were read from a single sample in a study of identifying expanded T cells in peripheral blood. Produced via immunoSEQ multiplex PCR; TCRdb's table is partial and in-frame only. The data hold 50,000 to 75,000 clones, with more than 75% observed a single time. The source material was blood. The receptors stem from a person between 18 and 70 years old in good health. CDR3s include the opening cysteine and the closing phenylalanine or tryptophan. Each record gives: CDR3 protein, CDR3 DNA, J gene, clone size, D gene, V gene. D genes are given only for firm matches. The size of a clone is reported for some rows only, either as once, few or many, or as a class for expanded clones.

CASRGQGAVYEQYF,TGTGCCAGCAGGGGACAGGGGGCCGTTTACGAGCAGTACTTC,TRBJ2-7,.,TRBD1,TRBV25-1
CASSIISGRRSYEQYF,TGTGCCAGTAGTATAATATCGGGGCGTCGCTCCTACGAGCAGTACTTC,TRBJ2-7,.,.,TRBV19
CSVAFVSVGQYF,TGCAGCGTTGCTTTTGTTTCGGTGGGGCAGTACTTC,TRBJ2-7,.,.,TRBV29-1
CASSVTAGLNTEAFF,TGTGCCAGCAGTGTAACGGCAGGTTTGAACACTGAAGCTTTCTTT,TRBJ1-1,.,.,TRBV2
CASSLVAGGLEQYF,TGCGCCAGCAGCTTGGTAGCGGGAGGCCTCGAGCAGTACTTC,TRBJ2-7,.,TRBD2,TRBV5-1
CASSLSGSRPDTQYF,TGTGCCAGCAGCTTAAGTGGGAGTAGGCCAGATACGCAGTATTTT,TRBJ2-3,.,.,TRBV11-2
CASSPSPRVNTEAFF,TGTGCCAGCAGTCCCTCCCCCAGAGTGAACACTGAAGCTTTCTTT,TRBJ1-1,.,.,TRBV27
CASSPQRGEQYF,TGTGCCAGCAGTCCCCAGCGGGGGGAGCAGTACTTC,TRBJ2-7,.,TRBD2,TRBV27
CASRQPLAGVTDTQYF,TGTGCCAGCAGACAACCTCTAGCGGGGGTCACAGATACGCAGTATTTT,TRBJ2-3,.,TRBD2,TRBV6-6
CASSSTGGSGNTIYF,TGTGCCAGCAGCTCCACAGGGGGCTCTGGAAACACCATATATTTT,TRBJ1-3,.,TRBD1,TRBV27
CASSLWRATKEGYTF,TGTGCCAGCAGTTTATGGCGGGCAACCAAGGAAGGCTACACCTTC,TRBJ1-2,once,.,TRBV28
CASSTGTSFYNEQFF,TGTGCCAGCAGCACAGGGACTAGTTTCTACAATGAGCAGTTCTTC,TRBJ2-1,few,TRBD2,TRBV5-6
CASSPSRGNEKLFF,TGTGCCAGCAGCCCCTCCCGGGGGAATGAAAAACTGTTTTTT,TRBJ1-4,.,.,TRBV7-9
CAISSGGYEQYF,TGTGCCATTTCTAGCGGGGGCTACGAGCAGTACTTC,TRBJ2-7,.,TRBD2,TRBV2
CASSLGWRTDTQYF,TGTGCCAGCAGTCTGGGGTGGCGCACAGATACGCAGTATTTT,TRBJ2-3,once,.,TRBV28
CASSLVRGFVNIQYF,TGTGCCAGCAGCTTGGTTCGGGGTTTCGTAAACATTCAGTACTTC,TRBJ2-4,.,.,TRBV5-6
CSARGDREAFF,TGCAGTGCTAGGGGGGACAGGGAAGCTTTCTTT,TRBJ1-1,.,TRBD1,TRBV20-1
CASSYERTNTGELFF,TGTGCCAGCAGTTATGAGAGGACGAACACCGGGGAGCTGTTTTTT,TRBJ2-2,.,.,TRBV6-6
CASSLGRGFPFF,TGTGCCAGCAGTCTGGGACGTGGATTCCCTTTCTTT,TRBJ1-1,.,.,TRBV28
CASSQDPSGSGNTIYF,TGTGCCAGCAGCCAAGATCCGAGTGGATCTGGAAACACCATATATTTT,TRBJ1-3,.,.,TRBV4-2
CASSPSANTGELFF,TGTGCCAGCTCACCCAGCGCGAACACCGGGGAGCTGTTTTTT,TRBJ2-2,.,.,TRBV18
CASKIGNTEAFF,TGTGCCAGTAAGATAGGAAACACTGAAGCTTTCTTT,TRBJ1-1,.,.,TRBV19
CATSTLAGGDNEQFF,TGCGCCACGAGCACCCTAGCGGGAGGGGACAATGAGCAGTTCTTC,TRBJ2-1,.,TRBD2,TRBV5-1
CASSQGFDQVTEAFF,TGTGCCAGCAGCCAAGGATTCGATCAAGTCACTGAAGCTTTCTTT,TRBJ1-1,.,.,TRBV4-2
CASSPGTRSNQPQHF,TGTGCCAGCAGCCCCGGGACTCGGAGCAATCAGCCCCAGCATTTT,TRBJ1-5,.,.,TRBV9
CASSPSHPNYGYTF,TGTGCCAGCAGCCCCTCGCATCCCAACTATGGCTACACCTTC,TRBJ1-2,.,.,TRBV14
CASSDGQGTWPQHF,TGTGCCAGCAGTGACGGACAGGGGACATGGCCCCAGCATTTT,TRBJ1-5,.,TRBD1,TRBV6-4
CAWSVSILGPSTNSDTQYF,TGTGCCTGGAGTGTATCGATCCTCGGGCCTAGCACAAATTCGGATACGCAGTATTTT,TRBJ2-3,.,.,TRBV30
CASSGDRGTEAFF,TGTGCCAGCAGCGGCGACAGGGGCACTGAAGCTTTCTTT,TRBJ1-1,.,TRBD1,TRBV7-3
CASSLGRFNEQFF,TGTGCCAGCAGCTTAGGACGCTTTAATGAGCAGTTCTTC,TRBJ2-1,.,.,TRBV7-8
CASSRTAGFSAKNIQYF,TGTGCCAGCAGCCGGACGGCGGGGTTCTCAGCCAAAAACATTCAGTACTTC,TRBJ2-4,.,.,TRBV11-2
CASSTLGADTQYF,TGTGCCAGCAGCACACTTGGGGCAGATACGCAGTATTTT,TRBJ2-3,.,.,TRBV9